These 20 T cell receptor beta chains share one sample of origin, sequenced in a study of regulatory T cells in long-lasting Graves disease. Sample time point: newly diagnosed GD, antithyroid drugs for less than 3 months. Following extraction of RNA from PBMCs, that RNA was used to make the TCR library. Assembly of TCR beta libraries relied on iRepertoire HTBI primers together with Arm-PCR of CDR3 regions. From the multiplex PCR reads, TCRdb called clonotypes with MiXCR, one entry per CDR3 protein. The sample yields hundreds of thousands of distinct CDR3 sequences, approximately 12% seen once. Another study also made use of these data, one on T cells in Graves' hyperthyroidism and ophthalmopathy.

This material consisted of peripheral blood mononuclear cells (PBMCs), taken at new diagnosis, from a patient treated with antithyroid drugs. The source of these receptors is a man in his thirties or forties with Graves disease.

This clonotype has at least ten counts. This chain connects TRBV13 to TRBJ2-3; D unclear. Germline V lookup: CDR1 PRHDT, CDR2 FYEKMQ (reference sequence). The CDR3 covers 13 residues. Trimming removed 4 bases at V and 3 bases at J, with 8 bases between. The CDR3: CASSSFRTDTQYF. CDR3 coding DNA: TGTGCCAGCAGCTCTTTTCGTACAGATACGCAGTATTTT.

This clonotype occurred many times. V and J are TRBV20-1 and TRBJ2-3; D is perhaps TRBD1 (5 bases). Germline V gives CDR1 DFQATT, CDR2 SNEGSKA (reference sequence). The CDR3 has 13 amino acids. Trimming took 8 bases from V and 0 from J, leaving 12 bases between them. As DNA, the CDR3 is TGCAGTAAACAGGTTCCTAGCACAGATACGCAGTATTTT. Residues: CSKQVPSTDTQYF.

The V call is TRBV11-3, the J call TRBJ2-6; D might be TRBD2 (6 bases). V lost 5 bases and J 0 bases, leaving 14 bases between the germline ends. This CDR3 spans 17 amino acids. Germline assignment: CDR1 SGHNT and CDR2 YENEEA. This CDR3 is CASSPNGGASGANVLTF. The DNA for the CDR3 is TGTGCCAGCAGCCCAAACGGGGGAGCCTCTGGGGCCAACGTCCTGACTTTC.

V usage is TRBV5-1 and J usage is TRBJ1-2, with D possibly being TRBD1 (5 bases). Trimming took 6 bases from V and 8 from J, leaving 17 bases between them. Looked up from germline, CDR1 is SGHRS and CDR2 is YFSETQ. The CDR3 is 13 amino acids. Here the CDR3 reads CASKLWQGEGYTF. The CDR3 DNA is TGCGCCAGCAAGTTGTGGCAGGGCGAAGGCTACACCTTC. The full variable domain, completed using reference TRBV5-1 and TRBJ1-2, is KAGVTQTPRYLIKTRGQQVTLSCSPISGHRSVSWYQQTPGQGLQFLFEYFSETQRNKGNFPGRFSGRQFSNSRSEMNVSTLELGDSALYLCASKLWQGEGYTFGSGTRLTVV.

This clonotype was detected only a few times. This sequence joins TRBV7-2 and TRBJ2-7, with TRBD1 identical over 7 bases. Germline CDR1 and CDR2: SGHTA and FQGNSA. The V and J ends lost 3 bases and 7 bases, in that order; junction bases with no gene match: 9. The CDR3 consists of 14 residues. The CDR3 is CASSFPVTGLEQYF. Written as DNA, the CDR3 is TGTGCCAGCAGCTTTCCGGTGACAGGGTTGGAGCAGTACTTC.

This clonotype was counted many times. V usage is TRBV11-3 and J usage is TRBJ2-2; D remains ambiguous. The CDR3 is made up of 16 amino acids. Germline V lookup: CDR1 SGHNT, CDR2 YENEEA. Deletions cut 5 bases from V and 6 bases from J, with 19 bases between. The CDR3 sequence is CASSEGLLAGAGELFF. The CDR3 nucleotides read TGTGCCAGCAGCGAAGGTCTTCTGGCTGGGGCCGGGGAGCTGTTTTTT.

This clonotype was found many times. The V and J genes are TRBV2 and TRBJ1-5, with D hard to call. Trimming stripped 7 bases from V and 3 bases from J, with 10 bases between. This CDR3 contains 13 residues. Germline V gives CDR1 SNHLY, CDR2 FYNNEI. The DNA of the CDR3 is TGTGCCAGCACCGGCACCTCCAATCAGCCCCAGCATTTT. This translates into CASTGTSNQPQHF. The variable domain in full, completed from reference TRBV2 and TRBJ1-5, reads EPEVTQTPSHQVTQMGQEVILRCVPISNHLYFYWYRQILGQKVEFLVSFYNNEISEKSEIFDDQFSVERPDGSNFTLKIRSTKLEDSAMYFCASTGTSNQPQHFGDGTRLSIL.

This clonotype showed up many times. The chain combines TRBV20-1 with TRBJ2-7; D remains unclear. CDR3 length equals 13 residues. Per the germline V gene, CDR1 is DFQATT and CDR2 is SNEGSKA (reference sequence). V was shortened by 6 bases and J by 6 bases, with 18 bases between the two germline ends. The CDR3 DNA follows: TGCAGTGCCTCATGGAGATCCGAGATCGAGCAGTACTTC. It translates to CSASWRSEIEQYF.

V gene TRBV5-5 combines with J gene TRBJ2-7; 8 bases are shared with TRBD2. Unmatched junction bases numbered 5, after V lost 5 bases and J lost 7 bases. The CDR3 runs 12 residues. CDR1 and CDR2 (germline): SGHKS, YYEKEE (reference sequence). The CDR3 reads CASSWTSSEQYF. The DNA of the CDR3 is TGTGCCAGCAGTTGGACTAGCAGTGAGCAGTACTTC.

The V call is TRBV7-2, the J call TRBJ1-6; D uncertain. Trimming left V 3 bases short and J 5 bases short, with 5 bases between. Looked up from germline, CDR1 is SGHTA and CDR2 is FQGNSA. The CDR3 is made up of 13 amino acids. CDR3 DNA sequence: TGTGCCAGCAGCTTGAAAAATAATTCACCCCTCCACTTT. Translation: CASSLKNNSPLHF.

This clonotype was seen many times. This chain connects TRBV6-2 or TRBV6-3 to TRBJ1-1; no reliable D call. V was clipped by 0 bases and J by 4 bases, with 9 bases between them. From germline, CDR1 is MNHEY and CDR2 SVGEGT. The CDR3 is made up of 14 amino acids. Written as DNA, the CDR3 is TGTGCCAGCAGTTACTCGGGCATGGGCACTGAAGCTTTCTTT. Its translation: CASSYSGMGTEAFF.

The gene calls are TRBV5-1 and TRBJ2-7; D possibly matches TRBD1 or TRBD2 (6 bases each). The germline V gene has CDR1 SGHRS and CDR2 YFSETQ. CDR3 length: 14 amino acids. Trimming stripped 4 bases from V and 3 bases from J, with 14 bases between. CDR3 residues: CASSRGGGGYEQYF. In DNA, the CDR3 is TGCGCCAGCAGCAGGGGCGGAGGGGGCTACGAGCAGTACTTC. Complete variable domain (other parts from reference TRBV5-1 and TRBJ2-7): KAGVTQTPRYLIKTRGQQVTLSCSPISGHRSVSWYQQTPGQGLQFLFEYFSETQRNKGNFPGRFSGRQFSNSRSEMNVSTLELGDSALYLCASSRGGGGYEQYFGPGTRLTVT.

V is TRBV29-1 and J is TRBJ1-1; D uncertain. The V end lost 5 bases, the J end lost 5 bases, and 9 bases lay between the germline ends. Germline assignment: CDR1 SQVTM and CDR2 ANQGSEA. This CDR3 is built from 11 residues. The CDR3 DNA reads TGCAGCGTTATTATGTATACTGAAGCTTTCTTT. As protein: CSVIMYTEAFF.

The chain combines TRBV25-1 with TRBJ1-2, with 10 bases matching TRBD1. The germline V gene has CDR1 MGHDK and CDR2 SYGVNS. The CDR3 runs to 15 residues. After removal of 6 bases from V and 4 bases from J, the junction contained 8 bases not matched to a gene. CDR3 sequence reads: CASRDDRGHGYGYTF. Here the CDR3 DNA reads TGTGCCAGCAGGGACGACAGGGGGCATGGCTATGGCTACACCTTC.

This sequence joins TRBV9 and TRBJ2-5, with TRBD2 matching 9 bases. Trimming removed 7 bases from V and 5 bases from J; junction bases left unmatched: 9. CDR1 SGDLS and CDR2 YYNGEE come from the germline V gene. The CDR3 is 14 amino acids. The CDR3 DNA sequence: TGTGCCAGCGGCCCCGCGGGAGGGGGGGAGACCCAGTACTTC. As protein: CASGPAGGGETQYF.

The rearrangement links TRBV11-2 to TRBJ2-3; TRBD2 matches at 15 bases. After removal of 4 bases from V and 2 bases from J, the junction contained 4 bases not matched to a gene. The V gene's germline CDR1 is SGHAT and CDR2 FQNNGV. There are 17 residues in the CDR3. CDR3 loop: CASSSGLAGGYTDTQYF. CDR3 DNA: TGTGCCAGCAGCTCCGGACTAGCGGGAGGGTACACAGATACGCAGTATTTT.

The V gene is TRBV28, the J gene TRBJ2-3; 8 bases align to TRBD2. Germline V CDR1 and CDR2: MDHEN, SYDVKM. The CDR3 runs 16 residues. V lost 5 bases and J lost 3; bases outside the gene matches: 10. In DNA form, the CDR3 reads TGTGCCAGCAGTCCGCCGGGACTAGAAAGGACAGATACGCAGTATTTT. Residues: CASSPPGLERTDTQYF.

This clonotype was seen a few times. This chain connects TRBV2 to TRBJ2-7; 10 bases fit TRBD1. Per the germline V gene, CDR1 is SNHLY and CDR2 is FYNNEI. The J segment lost 7 bases and the V segment lost 1 base, leaving 4 bases of the junction unmatched. There are 14 residues in the CDR3. Written as DNA, the CDR3 is TGTGCCAGCAGTGAAGGACAGGGGGCAGGGGAGCAGTACTTC. Encoded protein: CASSEGQGAGEQYF.

This clonotype occurred many times. The genes are TRBV6-1 and TRBJ2-7; tentatively, D is TRBD1 or TRBD2 (5 bases each). This CDR3 contains 16 residues. Germline assignment: CDR1 MNHNS and CDR2 SASEGT. V lost 0 bases and J 0 bases, leaving 12 bases between the germline ends. This CDR3 is CASSEASARGSYEQYF. CDR3 sequence (DNA): TGTGCCAGCAGTGAAGCTAGCGCGAGGGGCTCCTACGAGCAGTACTTC.

The chain links TRBV9 to TRBJ2-1; D ambiguous. The V end lost 4 bases, the J end lost 9 bases, and 17 bases lay between the germline ends. The CDR3 totals 14 residues. CDR1 SGDLS and CDR2 YYNGEE come from the germline V gene. CDR3 in DNA: TGTGCCAGCAGCTCGATGGTCAGCTCGGGTGAGCAGTTCTTC. This encodes CASSSMVSSGEQFF.